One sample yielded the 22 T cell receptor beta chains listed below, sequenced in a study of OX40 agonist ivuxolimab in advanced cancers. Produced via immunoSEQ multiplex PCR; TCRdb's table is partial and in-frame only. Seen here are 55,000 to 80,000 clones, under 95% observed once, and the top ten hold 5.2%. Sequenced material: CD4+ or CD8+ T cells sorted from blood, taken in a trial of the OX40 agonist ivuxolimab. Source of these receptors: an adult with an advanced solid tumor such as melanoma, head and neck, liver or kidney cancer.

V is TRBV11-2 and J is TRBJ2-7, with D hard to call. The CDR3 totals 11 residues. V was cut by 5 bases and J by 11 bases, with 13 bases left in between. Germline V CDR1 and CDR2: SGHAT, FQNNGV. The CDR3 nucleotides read TGTGCCAGCAGCGCCGGATTAAAAGAGTACTTC. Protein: CASSAGLKEYF.

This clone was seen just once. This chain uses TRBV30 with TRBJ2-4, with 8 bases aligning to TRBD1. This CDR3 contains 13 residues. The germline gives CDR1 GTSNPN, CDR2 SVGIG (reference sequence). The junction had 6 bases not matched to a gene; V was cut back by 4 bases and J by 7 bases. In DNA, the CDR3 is TGTGCCTGGACCTTGGGACAGGCCAACATTCAGTACTTC. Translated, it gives CAWTLGQANIQYF.

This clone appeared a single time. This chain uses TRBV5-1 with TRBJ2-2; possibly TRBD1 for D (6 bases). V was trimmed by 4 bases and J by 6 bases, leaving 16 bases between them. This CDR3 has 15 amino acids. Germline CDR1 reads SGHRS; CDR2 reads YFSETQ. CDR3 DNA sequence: TGCGCCAGCAGCGCTCAGGCAGGGGAATCCGGGGAGCTGTTTTTT. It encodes CASSAQAGESGELFF.

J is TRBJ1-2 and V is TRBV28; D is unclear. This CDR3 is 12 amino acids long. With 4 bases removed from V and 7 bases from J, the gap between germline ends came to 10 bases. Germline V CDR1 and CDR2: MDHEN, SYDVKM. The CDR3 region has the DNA TGTGCCAGCAGTTCGCTTATGGGTGGCTACACCTTC. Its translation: CASSSLMGGYTF.

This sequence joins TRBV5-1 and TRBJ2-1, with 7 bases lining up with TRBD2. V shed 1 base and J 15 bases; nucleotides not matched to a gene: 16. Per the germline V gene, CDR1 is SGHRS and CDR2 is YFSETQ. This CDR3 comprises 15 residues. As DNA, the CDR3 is TGCGCCAGCAGCTTGCGGGCAGGGACCCTCGGGAGGCCGTTCTTC. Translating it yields CASSLRAGTLGRPFF.

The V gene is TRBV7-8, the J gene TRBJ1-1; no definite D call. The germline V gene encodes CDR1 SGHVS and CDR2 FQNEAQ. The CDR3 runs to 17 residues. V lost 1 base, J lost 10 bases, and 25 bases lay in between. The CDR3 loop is CASSLVRASLLLGGAFF. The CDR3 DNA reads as TGTGCCAGCAGCTTAGTTAGGGCCTCCCTTTTATTAGGTGGAGCTTTCTTT.

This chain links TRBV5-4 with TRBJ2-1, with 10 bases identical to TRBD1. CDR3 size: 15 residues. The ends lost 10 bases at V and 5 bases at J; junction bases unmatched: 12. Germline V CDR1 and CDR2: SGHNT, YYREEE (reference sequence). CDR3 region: CAAAKGTGDNNEQFF. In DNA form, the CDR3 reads TGTGCCGCAGCTAAAGGGACAGGGGACAACAATGAGCAGTTCTTC.

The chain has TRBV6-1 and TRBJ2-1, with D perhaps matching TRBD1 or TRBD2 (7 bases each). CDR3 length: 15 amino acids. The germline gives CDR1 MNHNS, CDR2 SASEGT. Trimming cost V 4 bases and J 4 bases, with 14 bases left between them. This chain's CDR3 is CASSVGGTEYNEQFF. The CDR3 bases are TGTGCCAGCAGTGTGGGGGGGACAGAATACAATGAGCAGTTCTTC.

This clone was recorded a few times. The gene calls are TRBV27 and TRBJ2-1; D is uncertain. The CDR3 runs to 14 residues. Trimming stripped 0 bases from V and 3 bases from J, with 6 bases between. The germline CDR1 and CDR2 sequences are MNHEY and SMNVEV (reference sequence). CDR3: CASSLSMGYNEQFF. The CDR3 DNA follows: TGTGCCAGCAGTTTATCGATGGGCTACAATGAGCAGTTCTTC.

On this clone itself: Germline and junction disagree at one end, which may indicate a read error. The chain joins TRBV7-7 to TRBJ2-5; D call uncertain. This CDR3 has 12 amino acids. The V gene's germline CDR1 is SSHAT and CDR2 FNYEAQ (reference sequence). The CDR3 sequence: CASSPSYETQYF. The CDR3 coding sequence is TGTGCTAGCAGCCCCTCTTACGAGACCCAGTACTTC.

The CDR3 region has the DNA TGCGCCAGCAGTGAGGATATCGGTATTACCCACAATGAGCAGTTCTTC. Its protein product is CASSEDIGITHNEQFF. The rearrangement uses TRBV10-1 and TRBJ2-1; D unresolved. The CDR3 loop spans 16 amino acids. V lost 2 bases and J lost 5, with 16 bases in between. Germline CDR1 is WNHNN and CDR2 is SYGVQD (reference sequence).

The CDR3 sequence is CASSLGGLTGQGYEQYF. The CDR3 coding sequence is TGTGCCAGCAGCTTAGGGGGGCTTACGGGACAGGGCTACGAGCAGTACTTC. V gene TRBV7-8 combines with J gene TRBJ2-7; 9 positions match TRBD1. Germline V gene data show CDR1 as SGHVS and CDR2 as FQNEAQ. This CDR3 region has 17 residues. V was clipped by 1 base and J by 3 bases; unmatched bases: 10.

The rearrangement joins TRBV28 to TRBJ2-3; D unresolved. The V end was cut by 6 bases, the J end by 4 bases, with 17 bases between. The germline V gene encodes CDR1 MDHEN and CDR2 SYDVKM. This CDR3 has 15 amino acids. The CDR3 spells CASSPGPKRSDTQYF. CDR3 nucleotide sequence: TGTGCCAGCAGCCCCGGGCCAAAGAGGTCAGATACGCAGTATTTT.

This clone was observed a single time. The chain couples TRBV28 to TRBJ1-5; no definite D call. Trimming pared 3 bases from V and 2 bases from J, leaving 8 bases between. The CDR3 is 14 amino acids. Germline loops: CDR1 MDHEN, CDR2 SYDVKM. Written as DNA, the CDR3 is TGTGCCAGCAGTTTCATCGGGCGCAATCAGCCCCAGCATTTT. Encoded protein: CASSFIGRNQPQHF.

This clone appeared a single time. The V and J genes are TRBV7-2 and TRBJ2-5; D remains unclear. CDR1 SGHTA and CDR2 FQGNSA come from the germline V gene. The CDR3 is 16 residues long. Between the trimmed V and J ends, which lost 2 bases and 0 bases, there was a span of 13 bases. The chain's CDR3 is CASSLNMAEYQETQYF. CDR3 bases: TGTGCCAGCAGCTTAAATATGGCGGAATACCAAGAGACCCAGTACTTC.

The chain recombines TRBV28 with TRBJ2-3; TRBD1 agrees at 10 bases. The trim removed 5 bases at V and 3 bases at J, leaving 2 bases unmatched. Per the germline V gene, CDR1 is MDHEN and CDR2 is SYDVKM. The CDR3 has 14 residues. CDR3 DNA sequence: TGTGCCAGCAGTAAGGACAGGGGGACAGATACGCAGTATTTT. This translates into CASSKDRGTDTQYF.

The DNA of the CDR3 is TGTGCCAGCAGCTTGAATAGCAATCAGCCCCAGCATTTT. This sequence encodes CASSLNSNQPQHF. The gene calls are TRBV7-2 and TRBJ1-5, with unresolved D. From germline, CDR1 is SGHTA and CDR2 FQGNSA. Trimming cost V 3 bases and J 0 bases, with 3 bases left between them. CDR3 size: 13 residues.

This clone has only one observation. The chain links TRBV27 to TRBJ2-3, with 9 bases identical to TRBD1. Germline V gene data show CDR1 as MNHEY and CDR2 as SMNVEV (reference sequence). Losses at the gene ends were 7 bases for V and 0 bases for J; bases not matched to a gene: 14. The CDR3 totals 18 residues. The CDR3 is CASKTSRDRAVSTDTQYF. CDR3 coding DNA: TGTGCCAGCAAAACCAGCCGGGACAGGGCGGTCAGCACAGATACGCAGTATTTT.

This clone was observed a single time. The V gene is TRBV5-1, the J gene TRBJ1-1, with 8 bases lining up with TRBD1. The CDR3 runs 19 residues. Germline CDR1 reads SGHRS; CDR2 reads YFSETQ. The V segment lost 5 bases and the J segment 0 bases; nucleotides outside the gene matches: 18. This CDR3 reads CASSKVSPGTGSMNTEAFF. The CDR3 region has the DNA TGCGCCAGCAGTAAAGTTTCTCCCGGGACAGGAAGCATGAACACTGAAGCTTTCTTT.

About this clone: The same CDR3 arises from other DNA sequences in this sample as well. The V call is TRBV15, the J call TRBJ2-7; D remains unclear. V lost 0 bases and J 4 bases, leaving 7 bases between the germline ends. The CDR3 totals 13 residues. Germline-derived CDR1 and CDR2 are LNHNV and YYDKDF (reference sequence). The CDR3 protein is CATSRDRGYEQYF. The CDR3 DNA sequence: TGTGCCACCAGCAGAGATCGTGGATACGAGCAGTACTTC.

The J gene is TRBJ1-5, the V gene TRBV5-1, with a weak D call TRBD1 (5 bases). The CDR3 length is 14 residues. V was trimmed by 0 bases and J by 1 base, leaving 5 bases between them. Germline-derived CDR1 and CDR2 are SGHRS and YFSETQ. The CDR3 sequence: CASSLAGSNQPQHF. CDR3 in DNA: TGCGCCAGCAGCTTGGCAGGGAGCAATCAGCCCCAGCATTTT.

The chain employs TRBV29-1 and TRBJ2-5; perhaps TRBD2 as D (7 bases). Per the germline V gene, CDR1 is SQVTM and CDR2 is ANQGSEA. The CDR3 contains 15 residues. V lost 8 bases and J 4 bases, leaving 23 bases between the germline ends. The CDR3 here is CSLWIRRGQRETQYF. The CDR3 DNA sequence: TGCAGCCTATGGATCCGGCGGGGGCAACGAGAGACCCAGTACTTC.